The T cell receptor beta chain described here comes from a study of T cell changes during pregnancy in multiple sclerosis. TCRdb keeps only in-frame clones here, not all; method: immunoSEQ multiplex PCR. The repertoire holds around 27,000 clones, with about 93% as singletons. The CDR3 is 14 residues long. Germline lookup yields CDR1 LNHDA and CDR2 SQIVND (reference sequence). Between the trimmed V and J ends, which lost 4 bases and 7 bases, there was a span of 11 bases. This specimen consisted of CD4+ T cells from peripheral blood mononuclear cells, obtained after pregnancy. The chain has TRBV19 and TRBJ1-6; D call uncertain. This TCR was recovered from a female donor with multiple sclerosis, enrolled in a pregnancy study. CDR3 nucleotide sequence: TGTGCCAGTAGTAAAGAGGCAGGCAATTCACCCCTCCACTTT. Encoded protein: CASSKEAGNSPLHF. Full variable domain (rest looked up from reference TRBV19 and TRBJ1-6): DGGITQSPKYLFRKEGQNVTLSCEQNLNHDAMYWYRQDPGQGLRLIYYSQIVNDFQKGDIAEGYSVSREKKESFPLTVTSAQKNPTAFYLCASSKEAGNSPLHFGNGTRLTVT.